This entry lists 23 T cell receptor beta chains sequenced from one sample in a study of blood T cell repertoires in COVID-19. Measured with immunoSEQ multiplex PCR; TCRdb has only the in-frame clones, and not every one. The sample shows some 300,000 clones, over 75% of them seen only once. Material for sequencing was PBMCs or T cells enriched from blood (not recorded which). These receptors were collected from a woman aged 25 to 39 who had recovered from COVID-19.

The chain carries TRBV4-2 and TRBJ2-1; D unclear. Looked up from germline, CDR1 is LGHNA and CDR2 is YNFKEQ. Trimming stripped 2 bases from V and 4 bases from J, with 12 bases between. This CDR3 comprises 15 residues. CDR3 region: CASSQQSVAYNEQFF. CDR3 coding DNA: TGTGCCAGCAGCCAACAGTCAGTGGCTTACAATGAGCAGTTCTTC.

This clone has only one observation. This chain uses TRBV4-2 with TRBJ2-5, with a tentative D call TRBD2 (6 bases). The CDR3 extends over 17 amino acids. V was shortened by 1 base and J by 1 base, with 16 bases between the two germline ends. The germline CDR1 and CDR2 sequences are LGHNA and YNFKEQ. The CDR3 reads CASSQAGASRVQETQYF. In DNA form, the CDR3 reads TGTGCCAGCAGCCAAGCGGGAGCCTCTAGAGTCCAAGAGACCCAGTACTTC.

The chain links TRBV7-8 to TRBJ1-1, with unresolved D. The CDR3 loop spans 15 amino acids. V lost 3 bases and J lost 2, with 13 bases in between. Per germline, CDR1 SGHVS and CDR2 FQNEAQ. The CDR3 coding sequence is TGTGCCAGCAGCTTCGGCGGCCCCGGTAACACTGAAGCTTTCTTT. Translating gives CASSFGGPGNTEAFF. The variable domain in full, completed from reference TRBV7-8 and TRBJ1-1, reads GAGVSQSPRYKVAKRGQDVALRCDPISGHVSLFWYQQALGQGPEFLTYFQNEAQLDKSGLPSDRFFAERPEGSVSTLKIQRTQQEDSAVYLCASSFGGPGNTEAFFGQGTRLTVV.

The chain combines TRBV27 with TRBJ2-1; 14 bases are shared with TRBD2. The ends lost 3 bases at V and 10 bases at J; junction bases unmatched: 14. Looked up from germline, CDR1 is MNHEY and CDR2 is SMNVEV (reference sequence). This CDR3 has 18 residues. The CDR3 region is CASSFRSTGTSGGREQFF. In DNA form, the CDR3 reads TGTGCCAGCAGTTTCCGTTCTACCGGGACTAGCGGGGGCCGGGAGCAGTTCTTC.

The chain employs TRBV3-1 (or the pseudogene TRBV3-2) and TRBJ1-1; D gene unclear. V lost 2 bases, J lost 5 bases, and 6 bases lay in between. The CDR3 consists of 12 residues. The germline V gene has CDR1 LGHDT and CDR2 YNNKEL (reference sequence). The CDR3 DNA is TGTGCCAGCAGCCAACCCCTTACTGAAGCTTTCTTT. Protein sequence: CASSQPLTEAFF.

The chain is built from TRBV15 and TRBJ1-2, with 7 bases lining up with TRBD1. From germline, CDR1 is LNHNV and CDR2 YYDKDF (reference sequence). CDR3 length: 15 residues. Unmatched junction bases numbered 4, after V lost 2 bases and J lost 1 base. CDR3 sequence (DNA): TGTGCCACCAGCAGAAGACAGGGAGGTAACTATGGCTACACCTTC. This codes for CATSRRQGGNYGYTF.

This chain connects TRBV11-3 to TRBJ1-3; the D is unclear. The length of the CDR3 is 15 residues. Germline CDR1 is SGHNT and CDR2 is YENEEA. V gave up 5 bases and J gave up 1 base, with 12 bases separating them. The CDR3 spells CASSPGRGSGNTIYF. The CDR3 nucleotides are TGTGCCAGCAGCCCGGGCCGCGGGTCTGGAAACACCATATATTTT.

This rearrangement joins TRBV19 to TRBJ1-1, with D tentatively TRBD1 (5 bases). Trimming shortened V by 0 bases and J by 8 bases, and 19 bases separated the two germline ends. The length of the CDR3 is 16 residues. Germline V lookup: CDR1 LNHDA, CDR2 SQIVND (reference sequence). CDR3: CASSIDQWLTATEAFF. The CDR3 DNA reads TGTGCCAGTAGTATAGACCAATGGTTGACAGCGACCGAAGCTTTCTTT.

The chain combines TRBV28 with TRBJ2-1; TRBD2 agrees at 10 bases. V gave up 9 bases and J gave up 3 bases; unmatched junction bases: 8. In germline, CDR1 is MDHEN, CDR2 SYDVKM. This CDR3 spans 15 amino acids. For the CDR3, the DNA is TGTGCCAGGGAGAACATAGCGGGAGGCTACAATGAGCAGTTCTTC. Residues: CARENIAGGYNEQFF.

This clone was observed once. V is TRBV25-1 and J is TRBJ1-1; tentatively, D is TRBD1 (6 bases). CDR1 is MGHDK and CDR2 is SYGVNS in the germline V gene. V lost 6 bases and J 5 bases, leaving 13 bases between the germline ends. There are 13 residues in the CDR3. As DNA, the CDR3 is TGTGCCAGCAGGGTGGGGGCCCGAACTGAAGCTTTCTTT. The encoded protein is CASRVGARTEAFF.

The CDR3 DNA follows: TGCGCCAGCAGCGGATCCGGGACAGGAAGCTCCTACGAGCAGTACTTC. Amino acids: CASSGSGTGSSYEQYF. This chain uses TRBV10-2 with TRBJ2-7, with 8 bases that match TRBD1. CDR1 and CDR2 from the germline V gene are WSHSY and SAAADI. Unmatched junction bases numbered 10, after V lost 6 bases and J lost 0 bases. The CDR3 is 16 amino acids.

CDR3 sequence reads: CASSVGVGVRPGNTIYF. The CDR3 DNA reads TGTGCCAGCAGCGTAGGAGTAGGGGTCCGGCCCGGAAACACCATATATTTT. The genes are TRBV9 and TRBJ1-3; maybe TRBD1 (5 bases). The CDR3 extends over 17 amino acids. Trimming left V 0 bases short and J 4 bases short, with 17 bases between. Per the germline V gene, CDR1 is SGDLS and CDR2 is YYNGEE.

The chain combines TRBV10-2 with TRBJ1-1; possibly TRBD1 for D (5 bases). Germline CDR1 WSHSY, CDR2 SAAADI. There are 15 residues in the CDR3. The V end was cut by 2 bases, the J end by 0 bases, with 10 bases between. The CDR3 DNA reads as TGCGCCAGCAGTGAGGATTCCAGGGTGAACACTGAAGCTTTCTTT. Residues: CASSEDSRVNTEAFF.

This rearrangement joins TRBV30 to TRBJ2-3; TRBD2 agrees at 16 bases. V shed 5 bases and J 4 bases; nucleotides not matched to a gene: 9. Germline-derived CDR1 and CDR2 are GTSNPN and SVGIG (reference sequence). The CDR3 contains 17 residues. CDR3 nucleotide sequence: TGTGCCTGGCAGCAGCCGGGACTAGCGGGAGGGCCAGATACGCAGTATTTT. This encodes CAWQQPGLAGGPDTQYF.

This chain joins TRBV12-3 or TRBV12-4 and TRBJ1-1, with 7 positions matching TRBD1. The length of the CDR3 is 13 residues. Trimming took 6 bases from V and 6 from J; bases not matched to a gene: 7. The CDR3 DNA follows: TGTGCCAGCAGACAGACAGGGAGGCCTGAAGCTTTCTTT. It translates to CASRQTGRPEAFF.

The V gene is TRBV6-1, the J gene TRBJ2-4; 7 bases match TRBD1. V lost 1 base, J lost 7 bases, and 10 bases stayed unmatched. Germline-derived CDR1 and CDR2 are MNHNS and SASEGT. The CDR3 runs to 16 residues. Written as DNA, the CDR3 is TGTGCCAGCAGTGAAGAACGGACAGGCGGTTGGAACATTCAGTACTTC. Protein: CASSEERTGGWNIQYF.

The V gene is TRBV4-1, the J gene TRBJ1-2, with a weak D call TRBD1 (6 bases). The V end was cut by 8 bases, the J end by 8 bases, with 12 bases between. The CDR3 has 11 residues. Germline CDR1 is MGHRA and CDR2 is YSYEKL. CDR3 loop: CASRRGGGYTF. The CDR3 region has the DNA TGCGCCAGCCGACGAGGGGGAGGCTACACCTTC.

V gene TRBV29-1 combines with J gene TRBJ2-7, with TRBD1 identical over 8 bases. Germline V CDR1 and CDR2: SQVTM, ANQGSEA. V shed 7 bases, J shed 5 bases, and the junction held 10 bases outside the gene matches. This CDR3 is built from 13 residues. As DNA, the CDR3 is TGCAGCGGTAAGGACAGGGCAAAACACGAGCAGTACTTC. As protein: CSGKDRAKHEQYF.

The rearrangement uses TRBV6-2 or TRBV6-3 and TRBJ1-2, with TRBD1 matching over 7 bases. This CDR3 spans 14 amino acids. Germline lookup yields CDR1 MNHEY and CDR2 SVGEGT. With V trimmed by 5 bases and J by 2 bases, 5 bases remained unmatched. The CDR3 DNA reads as TGTGCCAGCAGTAAAGACAGGGCAAACTATGGCTACACCTTC. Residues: CASSKDRANYGYTF.

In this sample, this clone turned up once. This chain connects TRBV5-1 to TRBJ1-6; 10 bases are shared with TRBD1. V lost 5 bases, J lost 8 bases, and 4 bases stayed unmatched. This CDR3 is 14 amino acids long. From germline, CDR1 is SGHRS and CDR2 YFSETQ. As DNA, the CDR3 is TGCGCCAGCAGGACAGGGGGCCAGGATTCACCCCTCCACTTT. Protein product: CASRTGGQDSPLHF.

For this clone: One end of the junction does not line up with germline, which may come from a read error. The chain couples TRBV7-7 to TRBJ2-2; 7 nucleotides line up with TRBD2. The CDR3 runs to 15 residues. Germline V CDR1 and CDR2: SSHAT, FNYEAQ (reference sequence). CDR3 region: CASSLGLYNTGELFF. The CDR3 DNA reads TGTGCTAGCAGCCTGGGACTATATAACACCGGGGAGCTGTTTTTT.

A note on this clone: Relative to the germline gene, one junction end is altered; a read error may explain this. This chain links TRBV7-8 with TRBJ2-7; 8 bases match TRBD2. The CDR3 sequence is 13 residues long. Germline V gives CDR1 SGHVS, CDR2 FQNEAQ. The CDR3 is CASSLVRGAGEDF. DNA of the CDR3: TGTGCCAGCAGCTTAGTCAGGGGAGCGGGAGAAGACTTC.

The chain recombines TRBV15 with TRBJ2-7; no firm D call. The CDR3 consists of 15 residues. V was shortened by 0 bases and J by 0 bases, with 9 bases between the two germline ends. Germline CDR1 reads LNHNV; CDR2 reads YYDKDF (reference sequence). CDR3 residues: CATSREQVVSYEQYF. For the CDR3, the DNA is TGTGCCACCAGCAGAGAGCAGGTAGTCTCCTACGAGCAGTACTTC.